This is a list of T cell receptor beta chains from one sample in a study of blood T cell repertoires in COVID-19. Libraries were prepared by immunoSEQ multiplex PCR; TCRdb keeps only in-frame clonotypes and omits some of them. The sample carries 250,000 or so clones, around 90% recorded once. The material sequenced was peripheral blood. These receptors were collected from a man in his thirties or forties with COVID-19, enrolled during active disease. Both conserved end residues are part of each CDR3. Each record gives: D gene, J gene, V gene, clone size, CDR3 DNA, CDR3 protein. A D gene is named only where the DNA matches it firmly. Not all rows give a size; the values are once, few, many and, for expanded clones, a class.

. | TRBJ2-1 | TRBV7-3 | once | TGTGCCAGCAGCCCGTCGGTAGAAACGGCCTACAATGAGCAGTTCTTC | CASSPSVETAYNEQFF
. | TRBJ1-2 | TRBV4-1 | . | TGCGCCAGCAGCCAGACAGGAAACTATGGCTACACCTTC | CASSQTGNYGYTF
. | TRBJ1-3 | TRBV6-5 | . | TGTGCCAGCAGTTACGGGAGATCTGGAAACACCATATATTTT | CASSYGRSGNTIYF
. | TRBJ1-2 | TRBV9 | . | TGTGCCAGCAGCGTAGATAATAGGGAGACGTCGGGCTACACCTTC | CASSVDNRETSGYTF
TRBD2 | TRBJ2-1 | TRBV6-5 | . | TGTGCCAGCACCGAAAGCGGGGGGGCGGTTGATGAGCAGTTCTTC | CASTESGGAVDEQFF
. | TRBJ1-5 | TRBV7-9 | . | TGTGCCAGCAGCTTAGCTGACAGGAGCGATAGCAATCAGCCCCAGCATTTT | CASSLADRSDSNQPQHF
. | TRBJ2-7 | TRBV7-8 | . | TGTGCCAGCAGCCGGGGACACTCCTACGAGCAGTACTTC | CASSRGHSYEQYF
. | TRBJ1-1 | TRBV5-6 | . | TGTGCCAGCAGCTTGAACCGAGGGAGCACTGAAGCTTTCTTT | CASSLNRGSTEAFF
TRBD1 | TRBJ1-5 | TRBV6-6 | . | TGTGCCAGCAGCAGGACAGGGTTGGGCAATCAGCCCCAGCATTTT | CASSRTGLGNQPQHF
. | TRBJ1-6 | TRBV18 | . | TGTGCCAGCTCACGAACAGCTCTATATAATTCACCCCTCCACTTT | CASSRTALYNSPLHF